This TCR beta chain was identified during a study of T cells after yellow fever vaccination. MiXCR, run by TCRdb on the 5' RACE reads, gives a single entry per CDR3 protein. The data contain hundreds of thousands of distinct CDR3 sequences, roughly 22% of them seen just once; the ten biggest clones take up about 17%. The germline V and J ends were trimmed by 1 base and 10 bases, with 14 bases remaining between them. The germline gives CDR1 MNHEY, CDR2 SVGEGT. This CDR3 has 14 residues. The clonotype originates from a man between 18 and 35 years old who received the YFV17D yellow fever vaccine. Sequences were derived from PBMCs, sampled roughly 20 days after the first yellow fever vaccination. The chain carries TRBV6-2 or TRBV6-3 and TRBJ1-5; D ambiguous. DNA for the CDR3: TGTGCCAGCAGTTACTTCCCTTCTTTCCTTCCCCAGCATTTT. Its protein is CASSYFPSFLPQHF.